The rows below give T cell receptor beta chains drawn from one sample of a study of cytomegalovirus exposure and HLA in healthy donors. Measured with immunoSEQ multiplex PCR; TCRdb has only the in-frame clones, and not every one. The top ten clones hold 6% to 8% of a sample with under 150,000 clones, around three quarters of them seen once. The specimen sequenced was PBMCs. The receptors were gathered from a woman between 40 and 50 years old in good health and CMV-seronegative. CDR3s include the opening cysteine and the closing phenylalanine or tryptophan. A D gene is named only where the DNA matches it firmly. Size is omitted from some rows. Given values are once, few, many or a class for expanded clones.

j_call: TRBJ2-3; v_call: TRBV6-5; clone_size: .; d_call: .; cdr3_nt: TGTGCCAGCAGTTACTCCGAGGGAGGAACAGATACGCAGTATTTT; cdr3_aa: CASSYSEGGTDTQYF
j_call: TRBJ1-6; v_call: TRBV11-2; clone_size: .; d_call: .; cdr3_nt: TGTGCCAGCAGCCCGATTAAGGGGGTGAGGTCACCCCTCCACTTT; cdr3_aa: CASSPIKGVRSPLHF
j_call: TRBJ2-7; v_call: TRBV5-1; clone_size: .; d_call: .; cdr3_nt: TGCGCCAGCAGCACAGGACAGAGCTACGAGCAGTACTTC; cdr3_aa: CASSTGQSYEQYF
j_call: TRBJ2-5; v_call: TRBV7-2; clone_size: .; d_call: TRBD2; cdr3_nt: TGTGCCAGCAGCTCGGGACTAGCGGGAGGCCCCCAAGAGACCCAGTACTTC; cdr3_aa: CASSSGLAGGPQETQYF
j_call: TRBJ2-2; v_call: TRBV28; clone_size: few; d_call: TRBD1; cdr3_nt: TGTGCCACACAGGGGGCAAACACCGGGGAGCTGTTTTTT; cdr3_aa: CATQGANTGELFF
j_call: TRBJ2-1; v_call: TRBV7-9; clone_size: .; d_call: .; cdr3_nt: TGTGCCAGCAGTCCAACCTACAATGAGCAGTTCTTC; cdr3_aa: CASSPTYNEQFF
j_call: TRBJ2-7; v_call: TRBV27; clone_size: .; d_call: TRBD2; cdr3_nt: TGTGCCAGCAGTTTAAGGGCTAGCGGGAGTTCGTTGGGGTCCTACGAGCAGTACTTC; cdr3_aa: CASSLRASGSSLGSYEQYF
j_call: TRBJ1-1; v_call: TRBV6-4; clone_size: .; d_call: .; cdr3_nt: TGTGCCAGCAGTGAATTCATGAACACTGAAGCTTTCTTT; cdr3_aa: CASSEFMNTEAFF
j_call: TRBJ2-7; v_call: TRBV28; clone_size: .; d_call: .; cdr3_nt: TGTGCCAGCAATGGGGGAGGCGGGACCCCCTACGAGCAGTACTTC; cdr3_aa: CASNGGGGTPYEQYF
j_call: TRBJ2-3; v_call: TRBV10-3; clone_size: .; d_call: TRBD2; cdr3_nt: TGTGCCATCAGTGGTAATAGCGGGAGTAATGCAGATACGCAGTATTTT; cdr3_aa: CAISGNSGSNADTQYF
j_call: TRBJ2-6; v_call: TRBV5-1; clone_size: few; d_call: .; cdr3_nt: TGCGCCAGCAGCCCCCTGCCGGGGAAGGCTGGGGCCAACGTCCTGACTTTC; cdr3_aa: CASSPLPGKAGANVLTF
j_call: TRBJ2-7; v_call: TRBV5-6; clone_size: .; d_call: .; cdr3_nt: TGTGCCAGCAGCTACGGGAGTGGAACCTACGAGCAGTACTTC; cdr3_aa: CASSYGSGTYEQYF
j_call: TRBJ2-5; v_call: TRBV4-1; clone_size: .; d_call: .; cdr3_nt: TGCGCCAGCAGCCAACCTACGACAGCAACCCAAGAGACCCAGTACTTC; cdr3_aa: CASSQPTTATQETQYF
j_call: TRBJ1-4; v_call: TRBV4-1; clone_size: .; d_call: .; cdr3_nt: TGCGCCAGCAGCCAAGATCTCGGGCCTCCGCGACAGAATGAAAAACTGTTTTTT; cdr3_aa: CASSQDLGPPRQNEKLFF
j_call: TRBJ1-1; v_call: TRBV29-1; clone_size: .; d_call: TRBD1; cdr3_nt: TGCAGCGTATATAAAGACAGGGGGAGCACTGAAGCTTTCTTT; cdr3_aa: CSVYKDRGSTEAFF
j_call: TRBJ2-1; v_call: TRBV5-1; clone_size: .; d_call: .; cdr3_nt: TGCGCCAGCAGCTTACTCGAGAGCTCCTACAATGAGCAGTTCTTC; cdr3_aa: CASSLLESSYNEQFF
j_call: TRBJ1-1; v_call: TRBV7-3; clone_size: .; d_call: .; cdr3_nt: TGTGCCAGCAGCTTAACTTACGGCATGGGCTCTGAAGCTTTCTTT; cdr3_aa: CASSLTYGMGSEAFF
j_call: TRBJ2-5; v_call: TRBV15; clone_size: .; d_call: TRBD2; cdr3_nt: TGTGCCACCAGCACCTCATCGGCGGGAGGGGCGACCCAGTACTTC; cdr3_aa: CATSTSSAGGATQYF
j_call: TRBJ2-1; v_call: TRBV6-4; clone_size: once; d_call: TRBD2; cdr3_nt: TGTGCCAGCAGTGCGGGACTAGCGGGAGGCAATGAGCAGTTCTTC; cdr3_aa: CASSAGLAGGNEQFF